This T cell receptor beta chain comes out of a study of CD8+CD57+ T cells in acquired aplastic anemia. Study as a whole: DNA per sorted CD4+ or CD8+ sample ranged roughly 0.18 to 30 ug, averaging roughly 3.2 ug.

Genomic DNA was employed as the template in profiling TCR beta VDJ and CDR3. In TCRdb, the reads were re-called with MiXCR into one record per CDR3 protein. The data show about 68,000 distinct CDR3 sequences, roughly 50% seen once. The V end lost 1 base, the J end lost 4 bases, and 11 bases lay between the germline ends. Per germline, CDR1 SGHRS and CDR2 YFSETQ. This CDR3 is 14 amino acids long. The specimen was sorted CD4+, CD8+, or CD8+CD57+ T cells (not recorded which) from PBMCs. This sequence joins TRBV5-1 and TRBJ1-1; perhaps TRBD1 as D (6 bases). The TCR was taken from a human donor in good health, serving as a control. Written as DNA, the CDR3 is TGCGCCAGCAGCTTGAGTGCAGGGGCCACTGAAGCTTTCTTT. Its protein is CASSLSAGATEAFF.